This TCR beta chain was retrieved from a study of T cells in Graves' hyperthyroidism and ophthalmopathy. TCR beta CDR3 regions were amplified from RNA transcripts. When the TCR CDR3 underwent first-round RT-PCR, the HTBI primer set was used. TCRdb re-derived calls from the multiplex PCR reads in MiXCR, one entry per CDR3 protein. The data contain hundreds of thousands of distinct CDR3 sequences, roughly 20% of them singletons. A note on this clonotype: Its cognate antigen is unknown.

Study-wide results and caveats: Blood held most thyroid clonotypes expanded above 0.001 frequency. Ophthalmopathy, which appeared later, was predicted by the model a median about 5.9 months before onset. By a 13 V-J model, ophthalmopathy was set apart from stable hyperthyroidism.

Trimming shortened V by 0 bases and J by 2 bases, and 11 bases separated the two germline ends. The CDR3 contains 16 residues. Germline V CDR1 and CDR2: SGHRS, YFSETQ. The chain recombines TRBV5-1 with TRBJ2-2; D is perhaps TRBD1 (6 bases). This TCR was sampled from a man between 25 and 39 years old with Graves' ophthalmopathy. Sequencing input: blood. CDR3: CASSLVIQGNTGELFF. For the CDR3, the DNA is TGCGCCAGCAGCTTGGTTATACAGGGTAACACCGGGGAGCTGTTTTTT.